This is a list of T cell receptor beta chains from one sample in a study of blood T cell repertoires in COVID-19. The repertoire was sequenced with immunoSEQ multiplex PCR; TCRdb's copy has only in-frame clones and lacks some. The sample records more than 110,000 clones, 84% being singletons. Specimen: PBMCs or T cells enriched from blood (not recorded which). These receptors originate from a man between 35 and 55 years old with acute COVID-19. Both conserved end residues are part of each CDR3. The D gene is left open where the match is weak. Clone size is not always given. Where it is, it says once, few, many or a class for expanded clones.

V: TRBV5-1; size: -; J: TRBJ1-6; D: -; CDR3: CASSQLQRGNSPLHF; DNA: TGCGCCAGCAGCCAACTCCAACGGGGTAATTCACCCCTCCACTTT
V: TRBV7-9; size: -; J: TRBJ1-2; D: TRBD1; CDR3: CASSQGTAEIYGYTF; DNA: TGTGCCAGCAGCCAAGGGACAGCAGAAATCTATGGCTACACCTTC
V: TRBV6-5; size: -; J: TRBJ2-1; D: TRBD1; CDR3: CASSPASGGNEQFF; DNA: TGTGCCAGCAGTCCCGCTTCAGGGGGCAATGAGCAGTTCTTC
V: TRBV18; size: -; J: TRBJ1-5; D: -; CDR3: CASSPVTGPSNQPQHF; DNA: TGTGCCAGCTCACCAGTAACAGGGCCTAGCAATCAGCCCCAGCATTTT
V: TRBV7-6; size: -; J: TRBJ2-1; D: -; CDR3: CASSLSGTAYNEQFF; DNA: TGTGCCAGCAGCTTAAGCGGAACGGCCTACAATGAGCAGTTCTTC
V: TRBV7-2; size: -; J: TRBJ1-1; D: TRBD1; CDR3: CASSGGQEGATEAFF; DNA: TGTGCCAGCAGCGGCGGACAGGAGGGGGCAACTGAAGCTTTCTTT
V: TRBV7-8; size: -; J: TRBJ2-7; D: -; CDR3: CASSLAYGSSYEQYF; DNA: TGTGCCAGCAGCTTAGCATACGGGTCCTCCTACGAGCAGTACTTC
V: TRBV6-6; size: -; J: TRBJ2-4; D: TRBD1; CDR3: CASSYSRQGQNIQYF; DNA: TGTGCCAGCAGTTACTCCCGACAGGGCCAAAACATTCAGTACTTC
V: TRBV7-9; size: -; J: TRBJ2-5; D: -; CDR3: CASSPSGGLQETQYF; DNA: TGTGCCAGCAGCCCTTCCGGGGGGCTTCAAGAGACCCAGTACTTC
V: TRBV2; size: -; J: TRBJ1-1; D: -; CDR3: CAISRAEAFF; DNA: TGTGCCATTTCCCGGGCTGAAGCTTTCTTT
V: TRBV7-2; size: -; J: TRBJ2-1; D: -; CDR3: CASSQAGSYNEQFF; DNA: TGTGCCAGCAGCCAAGCGGGCTCCTACAATGAGCAGTTCTTC
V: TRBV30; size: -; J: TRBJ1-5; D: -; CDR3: CAWSVLGGGNQPQHF; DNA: TGTGCCTGGAGTGTATTGGGGGGTGGCAATCAGCCCCAGCATTTT
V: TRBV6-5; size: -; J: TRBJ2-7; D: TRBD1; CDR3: CASRLRTGTYEQYF; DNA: TGTGCCAGCAGGCTCCGGACAGGGACCTACGAGCAGTACTTC
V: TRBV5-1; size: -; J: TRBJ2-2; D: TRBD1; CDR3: CASSVTGGNTGELFF; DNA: TGCGCCAGCAGCGTGACAGGGGGCAACACCGGGGAGCTGTTTTTT
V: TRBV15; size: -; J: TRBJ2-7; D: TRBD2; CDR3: CATSRSGLAYEQYF; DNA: TGTGCCACCAGCAGATCGGGACTAGCCTACGAGCAGTACTTC
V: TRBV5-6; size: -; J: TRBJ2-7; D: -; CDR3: CASSKQGVIYEQYF; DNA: TGTGCCAGCAGCAAACAGGGAGTTATCTACGAGCAGTACTTC
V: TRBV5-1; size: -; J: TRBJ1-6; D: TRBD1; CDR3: CASSFKGASYNSPLHF; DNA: TGCGCCAGCAGCTTTAAGGGGGCGTCCTATAATTCACCCCTCCACTTT
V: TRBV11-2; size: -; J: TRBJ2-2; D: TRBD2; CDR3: CASSLGGGLGTGELFF; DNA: TGTGCCAGCAGCCTCGGCGGGGGGCTTGGCACCGGGGAGCTGTTTTTT
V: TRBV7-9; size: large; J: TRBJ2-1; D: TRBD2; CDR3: CASSPTTSNYNEQFF; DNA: TGTGCCAGCAGCCCAACGACTAGCAACTACAATGAGCAGTTCTTC
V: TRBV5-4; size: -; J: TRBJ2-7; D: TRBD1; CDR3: CASSSMGQGESYEQYF; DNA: TGTGCCAGCAGCTCAATGGGACAGGGGGAGTCCTACGAGCAGTACTTC
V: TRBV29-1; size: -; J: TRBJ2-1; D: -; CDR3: CSVEGAGHPNEQFF; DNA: TGCAGCGTTGAAGGGGCAGGGCACCCCAATGAGCAGTTCTTC
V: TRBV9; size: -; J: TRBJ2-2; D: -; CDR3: CASSATQGSYTGELFF; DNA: TGTGCCAGCAGCGCTACACAGGGTTCGTACACCGGGGAGCTGTTTTTT
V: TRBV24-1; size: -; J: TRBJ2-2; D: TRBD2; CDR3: CATSDPPGLAGATGELFF; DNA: TGTGCCACCAGTGATCCACCGGGACTAGCGGGGGCCACCGGGGAGCTGTTTTTT
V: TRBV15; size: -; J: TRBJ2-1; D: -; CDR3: CATSRGETGTVNEQFF; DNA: TGTGCCACCAGCAGGGGAGAGACAGGTACGGTTAATGAGCAGTTCTTC
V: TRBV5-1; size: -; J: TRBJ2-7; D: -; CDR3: CASSRRGLEQYF; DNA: TGCGCCAGCAGCCGGCGCGGCCTCGAGCAGTACTTC
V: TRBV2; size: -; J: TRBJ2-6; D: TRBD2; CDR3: CASSEANSLAGSSGANVLTF; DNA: TGTGCCAGCAGTGAAGCGAATTCACTAGCGGGCAGCTCTGGGGCCAACGTCCTGACTTTC
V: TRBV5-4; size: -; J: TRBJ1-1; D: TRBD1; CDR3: CASSFGTGDTEAFF; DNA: TGTGCCAGCAGCTTCGGGACAGGAGACACTGAAGCTTTCTTT
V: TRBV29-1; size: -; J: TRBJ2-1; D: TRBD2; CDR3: CSVPLAGALNEQFF; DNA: TGCAGCGTGCCCCTAGCGGGAGCTCTCAATGAGCAGTTCTTC
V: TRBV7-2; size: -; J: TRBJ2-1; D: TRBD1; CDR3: CASSFATGGSAEQFF; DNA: TGTGCCAGCAGCTTTGCGACAGGGGGGTCTGCTGAGCAGTTCTTC
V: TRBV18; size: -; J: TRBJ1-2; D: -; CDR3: CASSPPAGNGYTF; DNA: TGTGCCAGCTCACCACCAGCGGGGAATGGCTACACCTTC
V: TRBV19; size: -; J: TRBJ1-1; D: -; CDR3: CASSQGRGNTEAFF; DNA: TGTGCCAGTAGTCAGGGCAGGGGGAACACTGAAGCTTTCTTT
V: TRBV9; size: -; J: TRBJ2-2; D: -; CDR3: CASSPTVGGELFF; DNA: TGTGCCAGCAGCCCCACCGTCGGCGGGGAGCTGTTTTTT
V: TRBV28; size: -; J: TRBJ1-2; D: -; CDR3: CASRTSNYGYTF; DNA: TGTGCCAGCAGGACAAGTAACTATGGCTACACCTTC
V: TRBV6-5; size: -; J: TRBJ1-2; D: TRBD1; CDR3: CASSPSDRAYGYTF; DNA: TGTGCCAGCAGTCCATCTGACAGGGCCTATGGCTACACCTTC
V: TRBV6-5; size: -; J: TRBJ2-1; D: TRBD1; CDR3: CASLGTGGFSEQFF; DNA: TGTGCCAGTCTAGGGACAGGGGGGTTTAGTGAGCAGTTCTTC
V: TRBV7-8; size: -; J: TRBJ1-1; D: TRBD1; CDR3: CASSLVGQGRPEAFF; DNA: TGTGCCAGCAGCTTAGTGGGACAGGGGCGACCTGAAGCTTTCTTT
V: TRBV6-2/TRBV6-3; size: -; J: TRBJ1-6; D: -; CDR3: CASSWENSPLHF; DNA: TGTGCCAGCAGTTGGGAGAATTCACCCCTCCACTTT
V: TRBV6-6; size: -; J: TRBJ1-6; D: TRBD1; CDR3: CASSLRGQGTSPLHF; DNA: TGTGCCAGCAGCCTTAGGGGACAGGGGACATCACCCCTCCACTTT
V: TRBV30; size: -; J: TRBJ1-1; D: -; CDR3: CAWRAGAEAFF; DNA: TGTGCCTGGAGAGCAGGGGCTGAAGCTTTCTTT
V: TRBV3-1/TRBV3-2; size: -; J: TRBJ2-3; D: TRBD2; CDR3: CASSQRASGIGRGADTQYF; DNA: TGTGCCAGCAGCCAAAGGGCTAGCGGGATTGGGAGGGGCGCAGATACGCAGTATTTT
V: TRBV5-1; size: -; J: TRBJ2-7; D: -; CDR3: CASSLTGDFYEQYF; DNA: TGCGCCAGCAGCCTCACAGGGGACTTCTACGAGCAGTACTTC
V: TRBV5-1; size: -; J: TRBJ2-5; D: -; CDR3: CASSSYGREKTQYF; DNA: TGCGCCAGCAGCTCTTACGGCAGGGAAAAGACCCAGTACTTC
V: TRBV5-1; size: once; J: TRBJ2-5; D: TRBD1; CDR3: CASSLGGDSFQETQYF; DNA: TGCGCCAGCAGCTTGGGAGGGGACAGCTTTCAAGAGACCCAGTACTTC
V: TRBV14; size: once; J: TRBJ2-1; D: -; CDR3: CASSQEPRGPRGEQFF; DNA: TGTGCCAGCAGCCAAGAACCGCGGGGGCCCCGAGGAGAGCAGTTCTTC
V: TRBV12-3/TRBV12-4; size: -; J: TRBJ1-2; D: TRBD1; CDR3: CASSWDRAVGYTF; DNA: TGTGCCAGCAGTTGGGACAGGGCCGTGGGCTACACCTTC
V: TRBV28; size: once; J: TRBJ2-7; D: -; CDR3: CASSPPGRRGQYEQYF; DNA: TGTGCCAGCAGTCCCCCCGGCAGGCGGGGGCAATACGAGCAGTACTTC
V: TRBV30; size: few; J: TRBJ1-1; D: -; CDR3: CAWSGGGGEDTEAFF; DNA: TGTGCCTGGAGTGGAGGGGGAGGGGAGGACACTGAAGCTTTCTTT
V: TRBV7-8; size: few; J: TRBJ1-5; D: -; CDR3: CASSTRQVNQPQHF; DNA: TGTGCCAGCAGCACAAGACAGGTCAATCAGCCCCAGCATTTT
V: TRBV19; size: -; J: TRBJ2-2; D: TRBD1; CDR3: CASSLSDRGLGTGELFF; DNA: TGTGCCAGTAGTCTCTCCGACAGGGGCCTGGGGACCGGGGAGCTGTTTTTT
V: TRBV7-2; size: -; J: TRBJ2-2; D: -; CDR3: CASSLVQNTGELFF; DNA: TGTGCCAGCAGCTTAGTACAGAACACCGGGGAGCTGTTTTTT
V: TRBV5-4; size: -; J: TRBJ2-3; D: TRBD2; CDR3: CASSLSGSYTDTQYF; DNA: TGTGCCAGCAGCTTGAGCGGGAGTTACACAGATACGCAGTATTTT
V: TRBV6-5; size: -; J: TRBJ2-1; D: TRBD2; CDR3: CATTQRGADNEQFF; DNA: TGTGCCACCACACAGCGGGGGGCCGACAATGAGCAGTTCTTC
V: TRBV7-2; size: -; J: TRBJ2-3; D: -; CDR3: CASSLRKGLVTDTQYF; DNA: TGTGCCAGCAGCCTCCGTAAGGGGCTCGTCACAGATACGCAGTATTTT
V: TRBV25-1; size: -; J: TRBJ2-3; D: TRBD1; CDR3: CASRATGADTQYF; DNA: TGTGCCAGCAGAGCGACAGGGGCAGATACGCAGTATTTT
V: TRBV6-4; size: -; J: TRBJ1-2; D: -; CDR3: CASSDSPGYPYGYTF; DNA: TGTGCCAGCAGTGACTCTCCGGGGTACCCCTATGGCTACACCTTC